A single sample gave rise to the 2 T cell receptor beta chains below, sequenced in a study of spatial heterogeneity in lung cancer. Documented time point: sample taken at primary tumor resection. The sequenced material consisted of unsorted whole RNA from tumor, nontumor lung or frozen PBMC. A single record per CDR3 protein comes from TCRdb applying MiXCR to the 5' RACE reads. Seen here are approximately 90,000 distinct CDR3 sequences, roughly 10% observed once, and the top ten hold 6.9%. The sample here was PBMCs, taken at surgery. These TCRs come from a male donor with early-stage non-small cell lung cancer.

In this sample, this clonotype turned up a few times. The V call is TRBV29-1, the J call TRBJ2-3; TRBD1 aligns across 9 bases. The CDR3 runs 12 residues. Germline V gives CDR1 SQVTM, CDR2 ANQGSEA. The ends lost 7 bases at V and 4 bases at J; junction bases unmatched: 3. CDR3 protein: CSGDRAADTQYF. In DNA form, the CDR3 reads TGCAGCGGGGACAGGGCGGCAGATACGCAGTATTTT.

This clonotype came up many times. The V gene is TRBV5-1, the J gene TRBJ2-3; D may match TRBD1 or TRBD2 (6 bases each). Trimming took 0 bases from V and 4 from J, leaving 9 bases between them. Germline V CDR1 and CDR2: SGHRS, YFSETQ. This CDR3 region has 14 residues. The CDR3: CASSLAGAPDTQYF. The CDR3 DNA follows: TGCGCCAGCAGCTTGGCGGGGGCCCCAGATACGCAGTATTTT. Full variable domain (outside the CDR3, taken from reference TRBV5-1 and TRBJ2-3): KAGVTQTPRYLIKTRGQQVTLSCSPISGHRSVSWYQQTPGQGLQFLFEYFSETQRNKGNFPGRFSGRQFSNSRSEMNVSTLELGDSALYLCASSLAGAPDTQYFGPGTRLTVL.